The 30 T cell receptor beta chains in this list originate from one sample, sequenced in a study of cytomegalovirus exposure and HLA in healthy donors. With 60 Vbeta and 13 Jbeta primers, the PCR was carried out. Profiling relied on immunoSEQ multiplex PCR, and the TCRdb table lists in-frame clones only, not all of them. The sample includes roughly 120,000 clones, 60% to 75% of them seen just once. Sequencing was carried out using PBMCs. The receptors were sampled from a woman aged 40 to 50 in good health and CMV-seropositive.

This chain uses TRBV9 with TRBJ2-2; 9 positions match TRBD2. Germline-derived CDR1 and CDR2 are SGDLS and YYNGEE. The J segment lost 6 bases and the V segment lost 3 bases, leaving 6 bases of the junction unmatched. This CDR3 spans 15 amino acids. For the CDR3, the DNA is TGTGCCAGCAGCGGGACCGGGACTAGCCCCGGGGAGCTGTTTTTT. Amino acids: CASSGTGTSPGELFF.

This clone was seen a few times. The chain combines TRBV6-5 with TRBJ1-2; TRBD1 aligns across 8 bases. CDR3 length equals 15 residues. Germline V gene sequence: CDR1 MNHEY, CDR2 SVGAGI. V lost 6 bases to trimming and J lost 5 bases; unmatched junction nucleotides: 11. CDR3 amino acids: CASSLTQGVKYGYTF. For the CDR3, the DNA is TGTGCCAGCAGCCTCACACAGGGGGTCAAGTATGGCTACACCTTC.

The chain uses TRBV11-2 and TRBJ2-7; weak D call: TRBD2 (5 bases). The V gene lost 0 bases and the J gene lost 0 bases, with 9 bases spanning the gap. Germline V gene lookup returns CDR1 SGHAT and CDR2 FQNNGV. The CDR3 length is 15 residues. CDR3 region: CASSLEQRSSYEQYF. CDR3 DNA sequence: TGTGCCAGCAGCTTAGAACAGCGGAGCTCCTACGAGCAGTACTTC.

This clone has a handful of counts. This chain connects TRBV28 to TRBJ2-7, with D hard to call. The CDR3 is 13 residues long. Germline V gene data show CDR1 as MDHEN and CDR2 as SYDVKM. V lost 3 bases and J lost 2, with 8 bases in between. In DNA form, the CDR3 reads TGTGCCAGCAGTTTTACTGTACCCTACGAGCAGTACTTC. This codes for CASSFTVPYEQYF.

The chain employs TRBV25-1 and TRBJ1-1; D is possibly TRBD1 (6 bases). Germline V gene lookup returns CDR1 MGHDK and CDR2 SYGVNS. Trimming removed 4 bases from V and 2 bases from J, with 14 bases in between. This CDR3 is built from 15 residues. As DNA, the CDR3 is TGTGCCAGCAGTGCTTCCGGGACATTTAACACTGAAGCTTTCTTT. This gives the protein CASSASGTFNTEAFF.

The chain employs TRBV19 and TRBJ2-5; 9 bases are a match to TRBD2. This CDR3 region has 14 residues. V lost 9 bases and J lost 6; bases outside the gene matches: 11. Germline V gene data show CDR1 as LNHDA and CDR2 as SQIVND (reference sequence). In DNA, the CDR3 is TGTGCCAGCGGTAGCGGGGGCCCCCGCCAGACCCAGTACTTC. Amino acids: CASGSGGPRQTQYF.

The V call is TRBV11-2, the J call TRBJ1-3; 9 bases line up with TRBD1. CDR1 is SGHAT and CDR2 is FQNNGV in the germline V gene. There are 16 residues in the CDR3. V gave up 3 bases and J gave up 6 bases; unmatched junction bases: 9. CDR3 bases: TGTGCCAGCAGCTTTACCGGGACAGGGATAAAAAACACCATATATTTT. Translation: CASSFTGTGIKNTIYF.

This clone has just one count. This chain links TRBV25-1 with TRBJ2-5, with 8 positions matching TRBD2. J was trimmed by 1 base and V by 2 bases; bases with no gene match: 6. Germline loops: CDR1 MGHDK, CDR2 SYGVNS. The CDR3 runs to 16 residues. For the CDR3, the DNA is TGTGCCAGCAGTGAAGGCGGGGGGCTAGCCCAAGAGACCCAGTACTTC. Its translation is CASSEGGGLAQETQYF. The entire variable domain, with the rest obtained from reference TRBV25-1 and TRBJ2-5, is as follows: EADIYQTPRYLVIGTGKKITLECSQTMGHDKMYWYQQDPGMELHLIHYSYGVNSTEKGDLSSESTVSRIRTEHFPLTLESARPSHTSQYLCASSEGGGLAQETQYFGPGTRLLVL.

The chain links TRBV5-1 to TRBJ1-4; 8 bases align to TRBD1. The CDR3 spans 17 residues. V lost 0 bases, J lost 5 bases, and 9 bases stayed unmatched. CDR1 is SGHRS, CDR2 YFSETQ, per germline. In DNA, the CDR3 is TGCGCCAGCAGCTTGGCCCCAGGGGGCGGCAGAAATGAAAAACTGTTTTTT. Its translation: CASSLAPGGGRNEKLFF.

This chain uses TRBV10-3 with TRBJ1-3; TRBD1 matches at 7 bases. The CDR3 extends over 14 amino acids. CDR1 and CDR2 (germline): ENHRY, SYGVKD. After removal of 4 bases from V and 0 bases from J, the junction contained 0 bases not matched to a gene. CDR3 in DNA: TGTGCCATCAGTGGGGACAGCTCTGGAAACACCATATATTTT. Translated: CAISGDSSGNTIYF.

The chain recombines TRBV7-2 with TRBJ1-4; no definite D call. Deletions cut 5 bases from V and 4 bases from J, with 14 bases between. CDR1 and CDR2 (germline): SGHTA, FQGNSA. CDR3 size: 15 residues. CDR3 sequence reads: CASSTLGLSNEKLFF. In DNA form, the CDR3 reads TGTGCCAGCAGCACCCTAGGACTGAGTAATGAAAAACTGTTTTTT.

The chain joins TRBV6-5 to TRBJ2-4; no clear D gene. Trimming took 0 bases from V and 1 from J, leaving 4 bases between them. There are 14 residues in the CDR3. The germline V gene has CDR1 MNHEY and CDR2 SVGAGI. CDR3 residues: CASSYSSAKNIQYF. As DNA, the CDR3 is TGTGCCAGCAGTTACTCGAGCGCCAAAAACATTCAGTACTTC.

This clone has a single count. The chain carries TRBV28 and TRBJ2-7; D not resolved. Between the trimmed V and J ends, which lost 2 bases and 7 bases, there was a span of 3 bases. Germline loops: CDR1 MDHEN, CDR2 SYDVKM. The CDR3 spans 10 residues. CDR3 DNA: TGTGCCAGCAGTTTAACAGAGCAGTACTTC. This gives the protein CASSLTEQYF. The complete variable domain, with remaining parts taken from reference TRBV28 and TRBJ2-7, reads DVKVTQSSRYLVKRTGEKVFLECVQDMDHENMFWYRQDPGLGLRLIYFSYDVKMKEKGDIPEGYSVSREKKERFSLILESASTNQTSMYLCASSLTEQYFGPGTRLTVT.

This clone was counted only a few times. The chain uses TRBV28 and TRBJ2-3; possible D gene TRBD1, 6 bases. Germline-derived CDR1 and CDR2 are MDHEN and SYDVKM. This CDR3 region has 12 residues. Trimming shortened V by 7 bases and J by 10 bases, and 15 bases separated the two germline ends. CDR3 DNA: TGTGCCAGCATAACCGGGAAGGGGGCGCAGTATTTT. Protein: CASITGKGAQYF.

The chain couples TRBV30 to TRBJ1-2; possibly TRBD1 for D (5 bases). Germline V gives CDR1 GTSNPN, CDR2 SVGIG (reference sequence). V was trimmed by 0 bases and J by 8 bases, leaving 10 bases between them. The CDR3 contains 12 residues. As DNA, the CDR3 is TGTGCCTGGAGTGTGCGGGGCGGGGGCTACACCTTC. Amino acid sequence: CAWSVRGGGYTF.

This clone was seen a single time. V and J are TRBV7-9 and TRBJ2-5; 12 nucleotides align to TRBD2. This CDR3 has 15 amino acids. Germline lookup yields CDR1 SEHNR and CDR2 FQNEAQ (reference sequence). V was clipped by 5 bases and J by 5 bases; unmatched bases: 6. The chain's CDR3 is CASSPRLAGDETQYF. DNA for the CDR3: TGTGCCAGCAGCCCGAGACTAGCGGGAGATGAGACCCAGTACTTC.

The CDR3 here is CASSSDRGNYGYTF. The CDR3 nucleotides read TGTGCCAGCAGTTCGGACAGGGGTAACTATGGCTACACCTTC. This rearrangement joins TRBV6-6 to TRBJ1-2; 9 nucleotides line up with TRBD1. The CDR3 has 14 amino acids. J lost 1 base, V lost 4 bases, and 1 base had no gene match. The germline gives CDR1 MNHNY, CDR2 SVGAGI (reference sequence).

The chain combines TRBV10-3 with TRBJ1-2; D is possibly TRBD1 (5 bases). The CDR3 runs 14 residues. Germline loops: CDR1 ENHRY, CDR2 SYGVKD. Trimming left V 4 bases short and J 3 bases short, with 12 bases between. The CDR3 loop is CAISAGLRDYGYTF. In DNA, the CDR3 is TGTGCCATCAGTGCGGGACTGAGGGACTATGGCTACACCTTC.

This clone has a handful of counts. The chain links TRBV11-2 to TRBJ2-5; 8 bases line up with TRBD2. V dropped 1 base and J dropped 7; count of bases not matched to a gene: 8. Per germline, CDR1 SGHAT and CDR2 FQNNGV. CDR3 length equals 15 residues. DNA for the CDR3: TGTGCCAGCAGCTTAGTGCCAGCGGGAGATCCGACCCAGTACTTC. Amino acid sequence: CASSLVPAGDPTQYF.

V and J are TRBV2 and TRBJ1-1; D unresolved. This CDR3 spans 14 amino acids. V was trimmed by 3 bases and J by 6 bases, leaving 14 bases between them. The V gene's germline CDR1 is SNHLY and CDR2 FYNNEI. The chain's CDR3 is CASSEAQRGPEAFF. The CDR3 nucleotides read TGTGCCAGCAGTGAGGCGCAACGCGGCCCTGAAGCTTTCTTT.

This clone showed up just a few times. The rearrangement joins TRBV28 to TRBJ2-5; TRBD2 matches 8 bases. CDR1 MDHEN and CDR2 SYDVKM come from the germline V gene. The junction had 2 bases not matched to a gene; V was cut back by 3 bases and J by 5 bases. The CDR3 length is 13 residues. CDR3 nucleotides: TGTGCCAGCAGTTTCGGGGGGGTTGAGACCCAGTACTTC. As protein: CASSFGGVETQYF.

The V gene is TRBV7-3, the J gene TRBJ2-7; 7 bases are a match to TRBD1. Unmatched junction bases numbered 4, after V lost 1 base and J lost 1 base. The CDR3 totals 15 residues. Germline CDR1 is SGHTA and CDR2 is FQGTGA. Here the CDR3 reads CASSLIRDRSYEQYF. Here the CDR3 DNA reads TGTGCCAGCAGCTTAATACGGGACAGATCCTACGAGCAGTACTTC.

The chain has TRBV4-3 and TRBJ1-3; D is ambiguous. Germline loops: CDR1 LGHNA, CDR2 YSLEER. The V end was cut by 1 base, the J end by 2 bases, with 12 bases between. CDR3 size: 16 residues. CDR3 in amino acids: CASSQARGGPGNTIYF. CDR3 in DNA: TGCGCCAGCAGCCAAGCACGAGGAGGTCCTGGAAACACCATATATTTT.

This chain connects TRBV7-9 to TRBJ2-6; tentative D call: TRBD2 (6 bases). Germline V lookup: CDR1 SEHNR, CDR2 FQNEAQ (reference sequence). V lost 1 base, J lost 3 bases, and 13 bases lay in between. The CDR3 sequence is 17 residues long. In DNA, the CDR3 is TGTGCCAGCAGCTTAGTTTGGGGAGGCTTTGGGGCCAACGTCCTGACTTTC. Its protein is CASSLVWGGFGANVLTF.

This chain uses TRBV7-6 with TRBJ2-1; tentatively, D is TRBD2 (5 bases). CDR1 and CDR2 from the germline V gene are SGHVS and FNYEAQ. Trimming shortened V by 4 bases and J by 3 bases, and 7 bases separated the two germline ends. This CDR3 has 13 amino acids. CDR3 nucleotide sequence: TGTGCCAGCAGCTCCCGGGACTACAATGAGCAGTTCTTC. This encodes CASSSRDYNEQFF. Combining the CDR3 with reference TRBV7-6 and TRBJ2-1 gives the whole variable domain GAGVSQSPRYKVTKRGQDVALRCDPISGHVSLYWYRQALGQGPEFLTYFNYEAQQDKSGLPNDRFSAERPEGSISTLTIQRTEQRDSAMYRCASSSRDYNEQFFGPGTRLTVL.

This clone has just one count. The DNA of the CDR3 is TGTGCCAGTAAACAGGGATACTCCAAAAACATTCAGTACTTC. Encoded protein: CASKQGYSKNIQYF. The chain is built from TRBV19 and TRBJ2-4; TRBD1 is a possible D gene (6 bases). Trimming stripped 7 bases from V and 2 bases from J, with 12 bases between. This CDR3 has 14 amino acids. Germline-derived CDR1 and CDR2 are LNHDA and SQIVND (reference sequence).

The rearrangement uses TRBV7-8 and TRBJ1-5; tentative D call: TRBD1 (5 bases). Trimming took 5 bases from V and 3 from J, leaving 11 bases between them. The CDR3 length is 14 residues. Germline-derived CDR1 and CDR2 are SGHVS and FQNEAQ. CDR3 in amino acids: CASSPDTNNQPQHF. The CDR3 DNA reads TGTGCCAGCAGCCCGGACACAAACAATCAGCCCCAGCATTTT.

This chain joins TRBV2 and TRBJ1-1, with D maybe TRBD1 (5 bases). This CDR3 spans 13 amino acids. Germline V gene data show CDR1 as SNHLY and CDR2 as FYNNEI. V was cut by 10 bases and J by 1 base, with 13 bases left in between. The CDR3 is CATATVANTEAFF. In nucleotides, the CDR3 is TGTGCCACCGCGACAGTAGCGAACACTGAAGCTTTCTTT. The full variable domain, with the rest looked up from reference TRBV2 and TRBJ1-1, is EPEVTQTPSHQVTQMGQEVILRCVPISNHLYFYWYRQILGQKVEFLVSFYNNEISEKSEIFDDQFSVERPDGSNFTLKIRSTKLEDSAMYFCATATVANTEAFFGQGTRLTVV.

CDR3 DNA: TGCGCCAGCAGCCAAGACCCAGCGGTACGAAGCACCGGGGAGCTGTTTTTT. This codes for CASSQDPAVRSTGELFF. The V gene is TRBV4-3, the J gene TRBJ2-2; D perhaps matches TRBD2 (5 bases). The length of the CDR3 is 17 residues. The ends were cut back, 0 bases at V and 4 bases at J, with 15 bases in the middle. Germline CDR1 is LGHNA and CDR2 is YSLEER.

This clone was detected only a few times. The chain joins TRBV28 to TRBJ1-3, with D uncertain. The germline CDR1 and CDR2 sequences are MDHEN and SYDVKM. CDR3 size: 18 residues. V lost 4 bases and J lost 0, with 19 bases in between. Here the CDR3 reads CASSSGFGQVSSGNTIYF. The DNA of the CDR3 is TGTGCCAGCAGTTCGGGGTTCGGGCAGGTGAGCTCTGGAAACACCATATATTTT.